The clone carrying this T cell receptor beta chain appeared many times. What it recognizes is unknown. Libraries were prepared by immunoSEQ multiplex PCR; TCRdb keeps only in-frame clonotypes and omits some of them. The repertoire consists of 35,000 to 45,000 clones, none detected only once. This entry comes from a study of T cells after posttransplantation cyclophosphamide. Study-level findings and limits: Later post-transplant blood repertoires were often dominated by donor CD8+ memory clones.

Germline V gives CDR1 MNHNS, CDR2 SASEGT. This CDR3 has 14 amino acids. The germline V and J ends were trimmed by 2 bases and 8 bases, with 15 bases remaining between them. This related bone marrow graft donor gave peripheral blood on the day of marrow donation. The rearrangement joins TRBV6-1 to TRBJ1-2; D may be TRBD1 (6 bases). The sequence came from a man between 40 and 49 years old in good health, CMV-negative, and a related stem cell transplant donor. The specimen sequenced was PBMCs. This CDR3 is CASSENRAPIGYTF. For the CDR3, the DNA is TGTGCCAGCAGTGAAAACAGGGCCCCTATCGGCTACACCTTC.